The 14 T cell receptor delta chains presented below share a single source sample, sequenced in a study of γδ T cells in repeated Plasmodium falciparum infection. TCRdb fed the multiplex PCR reads to CATT. The table includes around 52,000 delta-chain clones, over 1.5% detected once. Bulk repertoires came from Vgamma9/Vdelta2+ or Vdelta2-negative gammadelta T cells flow-sorted from PBMC. The sequenced material came from gamma-delta T cells from blood. Every receptor here comes from a pool of human donors (malaria-infected and uninfected, not separated).

As concerns this clone: TCRdb shows a much larger clone's protein in place of this DNA's translation, and the two differ at residue 19, likely through a read error; the protein shown is translated from the DNA. The chain uses TRDV1 and TRDJ1; weak D call: TRDD2 (6 bases). The CDR3 has 22 amino acids. Per the germline V gene, CDR1 is TSWWSYY and CDR2 is QGS. The CDR3 spells CALGKTPFFLTNLASPTDRLIF. The CDR3 DNA follows: TGTGCTCTCGGGAAGACCCCATTCTTCCTCACCAATTTAGCGTCTCCAACCGATAGACTCATCTTT.

This clone occurred many times. The genes are TRAV38-2/DV8 and TRDJ1; weak D call: TRDD3 (9 bases). The CDR3 covers 20 residues. CDR1 TSESDYY and CDR2 QEAYKQQN come from the germline V gene. The V end was cut by 1 base, the J end by 3 bases, with 28 bases between. The CDR3 DNA follows: TGTGCTTATAGGAGCCAAACTTCCTACCCTGGGGGATTCTGCCCCGATAAACTCATCTTT. It codes for CAYRSQTSYPGGFCPDKLIF.

This clone has ten or more counts. The protein TCRdb gives is from a much larger clone and does not agree with this DNA's translation at residue 6, likely a read error; the protein shown here comes from the DNA. The rearrangement joins TRDV1 to TRDJ3; D is possibly TRDD3 (6 bases). Germline V CDR1 and CDR2: TSWWSYY, QGS. This CDR3 contains 19 residues. V was cut by 9 bases and J by 1 base, with 22 bases left in between. CDR3 sequence reads: CALEPPLRGTSWDTRQMFF. In DNA, the CDR3 is TGTGCTCTCGAACCTCCACTCAGGGGGACATCCTGGGACACCCGACAGATGTTTTTC.

As for this clone: TCRdb lists the protein of a much larger clone for this DNA, which differs at residue 8, so this is likely a read error; the protein given here is translated from the DNA itself. This chain joins TRDV1 and TRDJ1; TRDD3 aligns across 7 bases. The J gene, missing from TCRdb, was assigned here through DNA to germline matching. Trimming at V came to 3 bases and at J to 0 bases, leaving 22 bases not matched to a gene. This CDR3 is 21 amino acids long. CDR1 and CDR2 from the germline V gene are TSWWSYY and QGS. Here the CDR3 reads CALGELCFYNLWGFYTDKLIF. The CDR3 DNA reads as TGTGCTCTTGGGGAGCTTTGCTTCTACAATCTCTGGGGGTTCTACACCGATAAACTCATCTTT.

This clone came up many times. A clone one base away is much larger, so this may be a read error. The V gene is TRDV1, the J gene TRDJ1, with 12 positions matching TRDD3. Per the germline V gene, CDR1 is TSWWSYY and CDR2 is QGS. The CDR3 sequence is 23 residues long. Trimming at V came to 5 bases and at J to 0 bases, leaving 25 bases not matched to a gene. DNA of the CDR3: TGTGCTCTTGGGAAGAGGGCCTTCCACCCTTACTGGGGGATACTTCCGTACACCGATAAACTCATCTTT. This gives the protein CALGKRAFHPYWGILPYTDKLIF.

Turning to this clone: The protein TCRdb gives is from a much larger clone and does not agree with this DNA's translation at residue 11, likely a read error; the protein shown here comes from the DNA. The gene calls are TRDV1 and TRDJ1; a weak D match, TRDD2 (5 bases). Germline CDR1 and CDR2: TSWWSYY and QGS. V was trimmed by 0 bases and J by 10 bases, leaving 30 bases between them. CDR3 length equals 19 residues. This chain's CDR3 is CALGELPPSLVLPERGLIF. The CDR3 bases are TGTGCTCTTGGGGAACTTCCTCCCTCCCTCGTGCTTCCCGAGAGGGGACTCATCTTT.

This clone has just a few counts. This is likely an artifact of a read error, given a far larger clone one base away. This CDR3 is also generated by other DNA sequences in the sample. This chain links TRDV1 with TRDJ1; 7 bases match TRDD3. The J gene, left out of TCRdb, was set here by checking the DNA against germline. CDR3 length: 13 residues. In germline, CDR1 is TSWWSYY, CDR2 QGS. The CDR3 reads CALGRGMVDKLIF. CDR3 DNA sequence: TGCGCTCTTGGTAGGGGGATGGTCGATAAACTCATCTTT.

A note on this clone: A far larger clone is off by one base, so a read error is likely. The same CDR3 also results from other DNA sequences found in this sample. The chain has TRDV3 and TRDJ1; 9 bases agree with TRDD3. The CDR3 consists of 17 residues. CDR1 is TVYSNPD and CDR2 is GDNSRS in the germline V gene (reference sequence). The CDR3 coding sequence is TGTGCTTCCCCCCGTGGACTTTACTGGGGGAAGACCGATAAACTCATCTTT. Its translation: CASPRGLYWGKTDKLIF.

On this clone itself: TCRdb lists the protein of a much larger clone for this DNA, which differs at residue 7, so this is likely a read error; the protein given here is translated from the DNA itself. The rearrangement links TRDV2 to TRDJ1, with TRDD3 matching over 7 bases. Since TCRdb gives no J gene, matching the DNA to germline was used here to assign it. Germline V gene sequence: CDR1 GEAIGNYY, CDR2 EKD. Unmatched junction bases numbered 21, after V lost 0 bases and J lost 0 bases. The CDR3 extends over 21 amino acids. Written as DNA, the CDR3 is TGTGCCTGTGACACCCCTCATCAGGCCTTCAAGGGGGATTCTGACACCGATAAACTCATCTTT. It specifies CACDTPHQAFKGDSDTDKLIF.

Many counts were recorded for this clone. The J gene is TRDJ1, the V gene TRDV1; D may correspond to TRDD2 or TRDD3 (7 bases each). Matching the DNA to germline supplied the J gene, which TCRdb does not give. Germline V CDR1 and CDR2: TSWWSYY, QGS. V gave up 4 bases and J gave up 0 bases, with 27 bases separating them. The CDR3 contains 20 residues. CDR3 residues: CALGGSHFLPGGLYTDKLIF. The DNA of the CDR3 is TGTGCTCTTGGGGGCTCCCATTTCCTACCTGGGGGGTTGTACACCGATAAACTCATCTTT.

This clone was found many times. TCRdb's entry gives the protein of a much larger clone, which mismatches this DNA's translation at residue 8, likely from a read error; the protein reported here is translated from the DNA. This rearrangement joins TRDV2 to TRDJ1; 8 bases map to TRDD3. Since TCRdb gives no J gene, matching the DNA to germline was used here to assign it. This CDR3 has 29 residues. V shed 3 bases, J shed 0 bases, and the junction held 47 bases outside the gene matches. Germline V gene data show CDR1 as GEAIGNYY and CDR2 as EKD. Here the CDR3 reads CACDPAFQPNGVEPLLGADADLYTDKLIF. The CDR3 DNA follows: TGTGCCTGTGACCCTGCCTTCCAGCCCAATGGAGTAGAGCCCTTACTGGGGGCCGACGCTGACCTATACACCGATAAACTCATCTTT.

This clone was recorded a few times. This DNA translates differently at residue 15 from the TCRdb protein, which is that of a much larger clone; a read error is likely, and the protein shown is the DNA's own translation. The chain has TRDV1 and TRDJ1; D possibly matches TRDD1 or TRDD3 (5 bases each). Germline V gives CDR1 TSWWSYY, CDR2 QGS. CDR3 length: 24 amino acids. V was pared by 0 bases and J by 6 bases, with 41 bases between. CDR3 nucleotide sequence: TGTGCTCTTGGGGAACTAAAGCCCTCGGGAAATTTCTTAGGGATCCCCGGTGGCTCCTATAAACTCATCTTT. As protein: CALGELKPSGNFLGIPGGSYKLIF.

Only a few counts were recorded for this clone. This DNA's translation differs at residue 17 from TCRdb's protein, which comes from a much larger clone; a read error is likely, and the protein shown is translated from the DNA. The V gene is TRDV1, but the J gene lacks a call; whether TRDD2, the table's D call, matches the DNA was not checked. The CDR3 length is 19 residues. Germline values: CDR1 TSWWSYY, CDR2 QGS. In DNA form, the CDR3 reads TGTGCTCTTGGGGTCGCCTTCCCAACAACTAATCCCTACACCGATAAACCCATCTTT. Protein sequence: CALGVAFPTTNPYTDKPIF.

On this clone itself: The likely explanation is a read error, given a far larger clone one base away. The identical CDR3 is also encoded by other nucleotide sequences in the sample. The DNA for the CDR3 is TGTGCTCTTGGGGAACTAGTTTTCTGGAACTACTGGGGGATCCCCGATAAACTCATCTTT. This encodes CALGELVFWNYWGIPDKLIF. V usage is TRDV1 and J usage is TRDJ1, with 10 nucleotides matching TRDD3. The J gene comes from matching the DNA to germline here; TCRdb lacks it. The CDR3 length is 20 residues. The germline V gene has CDR1 TSWWSYY and CDR2 QGS. The junction had 16 bases not matched to a gene; V was cut back by 0 bases and J by 3 bases.